This is a list of T cell receptor beta chains from one sample in a study of cytomegalovirus exposure and HLA in healthy donors. The protocol was immunoSEQ multiplex PCR, while the TCRdb copy is restricted to in-frame clones and leaves out a portion. Found here are under 350,000 clones, just over 85% of them singletons; the top ten hold roughly 1%. The sample taken for sequencing was PBMCs. The receptors were sampled from a young woman in good health and CMV-seronegative. Both conserved end residues are part of each CDR3. The D gene is left open where the match is weak. Rows give clone size only sometimes, using once, few, many, or a class for an expanded clone.

d_call: TRBD1
j_call: TRBJ2-7
clone_size: once
v_call: TRBV9
cdr3_nt: TGTGCCAGCAGCGTAGGCGGGACAGGGAAACACGAGCAGTACTTC
cdr3_aa: CASSVGGTGKHEQYF

d_call: -
j_call: TRBJ1-5
clone_size: -
v_call: TRBV5-1
cdr3_nt: TGCGCCAGCAGCTTGGGGAGTCTCGGCAATCAGCCCCAGCATTTT
cdr3_aa: CASSLGSLGNQPQHF

d_call: -
j_call: TRBJ1-1
clone_size: -
v_call: TRBV7-9
cdr3_nt: TGTGCCAGCAGCCCCAGGGCCGCAAACACTGAAGCTTTCTTT
cdr3_aa: CASSPRAANTEAFF

d_call: -
j_call: TRBJ1-5
clone_size: -
v_call: TRBV4-3
cdr3_nt: TGCGCCAGCAGCCGACAGTACAATCAGCCCCAGCATTTT
cdr3_aa: CASSRQYNQPQHF

d_call: -
j_call: TRBJ2-2
clone_size: -
v_call: TRBV2
cdr3_nt: TGTGCCAGCACAGTAGACAGGAGAAACACCGGGGAGCTGTTTTTT
cdr3_aa: CASTVDRRNTGELFF

d_call: -
j_call: TRBJ1-5
clone_size: -
v_call: TRBV7-2
cdr3_nt: TGTGCCAGCAGCTTACGCAGGACGGGGAATCAGCCCCAGCATTTT
cdr3_aa: CASSLRRTGNQPQHF

d_call: -
j_call: TRBJ1-6
clone_size: -
v_call: TRBV2
cdr3_nt: TGTGCCAGCGGTCCCTCAGGGTTCAATTCACCCCTCCACTTT
cdr3_aa: CASGPSGFNSPLHF

d_call: -
j_call: TRBJ1-3
clone_size: -
v_call: TRBV9
cdr3_nt: TGTGCCAGCAGCGTAGATCGCTCTGGAAACACCATATATTTT
cdr3_aa: CASSVDRSGNTIYF

d_call: TRBD1
j_call: TRBJ2-7
clone_size: once
v_call: TRBV5-6
cdr3_nt: TGTGCCAGCAGCTTGGGACAGGGTTCCTACGAGCAGTACTTC
cdr3_aa: CASSLGQGSYEQYF

d_call: -
j_call: TRBJ2-7
clone_size: -
v_call: TRBV20-1
cdr3_nt: TGCAGTGCTAGAGTCGGGTACGAGCAGTACTTC
cdr3_aa: CSARVGYEQYF

d_call: -
j_call: TRBJ2-3
clone_size: -
v_call: TRBV27
cdr3_nt: TGTGCCAGCAGTTTATCCTCGCCGGGACTGTCTAGCACAGATACGCAGTATTTT
cdr3_aa: CASSLSSPGLSSTDTQYF

d_call: -
j_call: TRBJ1-2
clone_size: -
v_call: TRBV6-6
cdr3_nt: TGTGCCAGCGTACGAGGAAAACCGGGACACCTTTATGGCTACACCTTC
cdr3_aa: CASVRGKPGHLYGYTF

d_call: -
j_call: TRBJ1-1
clone_size: -
v_call: TRBV19
cdr3_nt: TGTGCCAGTAGTAATGGGCGGGGGACTGAAGCTTTCTTT
cdr3_aa: CASSNGRGTEAFF

d_call: TRBD2
j_call: TRBJ2-3
clone_size: -
v_call: TRBV5-1
cdr3_nt: TGCGCCAGCAGTCGACTAGCGGGACATAGCACAGATACGCAGTATTTT
cdr3_aa: CASSRLAGHSTDTQYF

d_call: TRBD2
j_call: TRBJ2-7
clone_size: few
v_call: TRBV14
cdr3_nt: TGTGCCAGCAGCCAAGCGGGAGGACATGAGCAGTACTTC
cdr3_aa: CASSQAGGHEQYF

d_call: TRBD1
j_call: TRBJ1-1
clone_size: -
v_call: TRBV2
cdr3_nt: TGTGCCAGCAGTGAATCAGGGGGCAGGTACACTGAAGCTTTCTTT
cdr3_aa: CASSESGGRYTEAFF

d_call: -
j_call: TRBJ2-2
clone_size: -
v_call: TRBV7-6
cdr3_nt: TGTGCCAGCAGCCCCCAGGGCACCGGGGAGCTGTTTTTT
cdr3_aa: CASSPQGTGELFF

d_call: TRBD1
j_call: TRBJ2-1
clone_size: -
v_call: TRBV5-1
cdr3_nt: TGCGCCAGCAGCAAGCAGGGGGCCACCTACAATGAGCAGTTCTTC
cdr3_aa: CASSKQGATYNEQFF

d_call: TRBD1
j_call: TRBJ1-1
clone_size: -
v_call: TRBV30
cdr3_nt: TGTGCCGCTTCCGGGACAGGGACCACTGAAGCTTTCTTT
cdr3_aa: CAASGTGTTEAFF

d_call: -
j_call: TRBJ2-7
clone_size: few
v_call: TRBV27
cdr3_nt: TGTGCCAGCAGTCCCACGGGTTACAACGAGCAGTACTTC
cdr3_aa: CASSPTGYNEQYF

d_call: -
j_call: TRBJ2-2
clone_size: -
v_call: TRBV5-1
cdr3_nt: TGCGCCAGCAGCCGGTTGACAGGCGCGAACACCGGGGAGCTGTTTTTT
cdr3_aa: CASSRLTGANTGELFF

d_call: -
j_call: TRBJ2-7
clone_size: -
v_call: TRBV6-5
cdr3_nt: TGTGCCAGCAGTTACTCTATGGCAGGGGATCTCTACGAGCAGTACTTC
cdr3_aa: CASSYSMAGDLYEQYF

d_call: TRBD2
j_call: TRBJ2-1
clone_size: -
v_call: TRBV5-6
cdr3_nt: TGTGCCAGCAGCTCGGAGGGAAGCGGGAGGGGTAATGAGCAGTTCTTC
cdr3_aa: CASSSEGSGRGNEQFF

d_call: TRBD1
j_call: TRBJ1-6
clone_size: -
v_call: TRBV7-9
cdr3_nt: TGTGCCAGCAGCTGGACAGGGGGTGATTCACCCCTCCACTTT
cdr3_aa: CASSWTGGDSPLHF

d_call: TRBD2
j_call: TRBJ2-3
clone_size: -
v_call: TRBV10-2
cdr3_nt: TGCGCCAGCAGTGAGGTGGCAGGTGCGGGGGGTAGTTCGGATACGCAGTATTTT
cdr3_aa: CASSEVAGAGGSSDTQYF

d_call: -
j_call: TRBJ1-2
clone_size: few
v_call: TRBV4-1
cdr3_nt: TGCGCCAGCAGCCCCTCTAGCGGGGGCGCACGAGGCTACACCTTC
cdr3_aa: CASSPSSGGARGYTF

d_call: -
j_call: TRBJ1-2
clone_size: once
v_call: TRBV5-1
cdr3_nt: TGCGCCAGCAGCTTGGGACAGGTGGACTATGGCTACACCTTC
cdr3_aa: CASSLGQVDYGYTF

d_call: -
j_call: TRBJ1-5
clone_size: -
v_call: TRBV5-1
cdr3_nt: TGCGCCAGCAGCTTGGGGGAGTGGAATCAGCCCCAGCATTTT
cdr3_aa: CASSLGEWNQPQHF

d_call: TRBD2
j_call: TRBJ2-7
clone_size: few
v_call: TRBV7-6
cdr3_nt: TGTGCCAGCAGCTCCTCTAGCGGGGGGTACTCCTCTTCCTACGAGCAGTACTTC
cdr3_aa: CASSSSSGGYSSSYEQYF

d_call: TRBD1
j_call: TRBJ2-2
clone_size: -
v_call: TRBV6-6
cdr3_nt: TGTGCCAGCATCCCTTTACAGGGGGCGACGGAGCTGTTTTTT
cdr3_aa: CASIPLQGATELFF

d_call: TRBD1
j_call: TRBJ2-7
clone_size: -
v_call: TRBV10-2
cdr3_nt: TGCGCCAGCAAGGGACAGGGGTTTTTCTACGAGCAGTACTTC
cdr3_aa: CASKGQGFFYEQYF

d_call: TRBD2
j_call: TRBJ2-1
clone_size: -
v_call: TRBV11-3
cdr3_nt: TGTGCCAGCAGCCCTGGGGCGAGCGGGAGGTGGTTGGGATACAATGAGCAGTTCTTC
cdr3_aa: CASSPGASGRWLGYNEQFF

d_call: -
j_call: TRBJ1-6
clone_size: -
v_call: TRBV6-5
cdr3_nt: TGTGCCAGCTCTTCCGATTCACCCCTCCACTTT
cdr3_aa: CASSSDSPLHF